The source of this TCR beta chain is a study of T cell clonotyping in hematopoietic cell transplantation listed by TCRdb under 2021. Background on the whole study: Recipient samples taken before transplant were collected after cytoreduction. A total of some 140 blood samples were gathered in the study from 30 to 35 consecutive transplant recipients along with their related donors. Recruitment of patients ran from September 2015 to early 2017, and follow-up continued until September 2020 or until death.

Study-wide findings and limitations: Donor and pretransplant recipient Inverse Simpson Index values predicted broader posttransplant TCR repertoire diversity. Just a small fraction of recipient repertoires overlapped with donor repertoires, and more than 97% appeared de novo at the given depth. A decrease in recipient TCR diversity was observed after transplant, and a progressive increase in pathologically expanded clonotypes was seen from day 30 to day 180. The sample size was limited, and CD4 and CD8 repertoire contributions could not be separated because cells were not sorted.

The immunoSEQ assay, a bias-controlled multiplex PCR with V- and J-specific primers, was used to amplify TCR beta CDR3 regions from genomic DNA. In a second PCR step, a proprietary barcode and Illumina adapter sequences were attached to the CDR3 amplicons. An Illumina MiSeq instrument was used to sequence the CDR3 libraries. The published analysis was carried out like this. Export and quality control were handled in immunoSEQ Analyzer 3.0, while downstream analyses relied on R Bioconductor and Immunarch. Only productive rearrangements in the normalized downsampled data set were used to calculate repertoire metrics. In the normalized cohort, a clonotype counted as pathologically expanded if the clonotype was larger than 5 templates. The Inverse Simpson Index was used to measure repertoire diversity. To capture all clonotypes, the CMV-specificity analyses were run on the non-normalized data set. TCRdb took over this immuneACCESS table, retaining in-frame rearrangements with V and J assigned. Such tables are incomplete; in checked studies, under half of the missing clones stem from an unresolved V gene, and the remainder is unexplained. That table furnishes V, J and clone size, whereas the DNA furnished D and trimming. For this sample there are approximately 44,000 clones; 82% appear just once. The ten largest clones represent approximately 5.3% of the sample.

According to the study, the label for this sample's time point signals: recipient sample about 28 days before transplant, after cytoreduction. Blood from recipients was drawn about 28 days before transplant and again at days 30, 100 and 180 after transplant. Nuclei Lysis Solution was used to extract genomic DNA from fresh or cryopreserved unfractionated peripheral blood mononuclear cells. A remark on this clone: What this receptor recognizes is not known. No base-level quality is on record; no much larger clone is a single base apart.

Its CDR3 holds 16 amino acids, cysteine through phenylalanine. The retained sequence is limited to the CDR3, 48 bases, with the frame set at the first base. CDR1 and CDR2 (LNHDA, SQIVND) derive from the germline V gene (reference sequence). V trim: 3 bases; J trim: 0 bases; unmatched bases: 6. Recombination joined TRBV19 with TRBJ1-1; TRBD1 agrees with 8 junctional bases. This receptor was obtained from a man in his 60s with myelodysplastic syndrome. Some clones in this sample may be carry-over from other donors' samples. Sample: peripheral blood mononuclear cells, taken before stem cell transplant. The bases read TGTGCCAGTAGTATGGACAGGGAAAGGGTGAACACTGAAGCTTTCTTT. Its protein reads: CASSMDRERVNTEAFF.